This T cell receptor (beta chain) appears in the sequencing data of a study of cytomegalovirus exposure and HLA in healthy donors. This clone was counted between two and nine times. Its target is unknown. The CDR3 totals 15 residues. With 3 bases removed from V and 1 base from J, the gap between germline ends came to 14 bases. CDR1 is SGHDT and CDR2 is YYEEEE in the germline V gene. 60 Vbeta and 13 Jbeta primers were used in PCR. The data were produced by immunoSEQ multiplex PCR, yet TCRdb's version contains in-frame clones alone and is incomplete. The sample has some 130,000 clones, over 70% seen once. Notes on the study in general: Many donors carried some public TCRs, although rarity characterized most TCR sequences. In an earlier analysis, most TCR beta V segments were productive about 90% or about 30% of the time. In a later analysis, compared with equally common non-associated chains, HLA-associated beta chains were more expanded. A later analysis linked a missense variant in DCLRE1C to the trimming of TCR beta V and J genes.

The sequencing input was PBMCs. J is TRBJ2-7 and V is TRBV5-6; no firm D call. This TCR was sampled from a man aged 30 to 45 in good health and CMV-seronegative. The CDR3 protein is CASSSTKTRSYEQYF. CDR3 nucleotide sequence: TGTGCCAGCAGCTCCACCAAGACTCGATCCTACGAGCAGTACTTC.